The 5 T cell receptor beta chains presented below share a single source sample, sequenced in a study of T cell repertoires in cytomegalovirus infection. These TCRs' antigens remain unknown. One entry per CDR3 protein results from TCRdb running MiXCR on the reads. Of approximately 990,000 distinct CDR3 sequences in the sample, about a third were seen once. This specimen consisted of cultured CD8+ T cells from PBMCs, obtained from culture after CMV antigen stimulation. Every receptor here comes from a human donor in good health (CMV status not recorded). Some clones in this sample may be carry-over from other donors' samples.

There are many counts of this clonotype. The J gene is TRBJ1-1, the V gene TRBV7-9, with D unresolved. The CDR3 runs to 12 residues. Trimming removed 6 bases at V and 1 base at J, with 6 bases between. CDR1 is SEHNR, CDR2 FQNEAQ, per germline (reference sequence). CDR3: CASRPENTEAFF. Written as DNA, the CDR3 is TGTGCCAGCAGACCAGAGAACACTGAAGCTTTCTTT. Supplemented by reference TRBV7-9 and TRBJ1-1, the full variable domain reads DTGVSQNPRHKITKRGQNVTFRCDPISEHNRLYWYRQTLGQGPEFLTYFQNEAQLEKSRLLSDRFSAERPKGSFSTLEIQRTEQGDSAMYLCASRPENTEAFFGQGTRLTVV.

The DNA for the CDR3 is TGTGCCAGTAGTTCCGGGGGACTGACCATGAACACTGAAGCTTTCTTT. Its protein product is CASSSGGLTMNTEAFF. This chain connects TRBV19 to TRBJ1-1, with TRBD1 as a possible D gene (5 bases). The CDR3 has 16 amino acids. Germline V gene data show CDR1 as LNHDA and CDR2 as SQIVND (reference sequence). Trimming stripped 5 bases from V and 0 bases from J, with 16 bases between.

The chain carries TRBV12-3 or TRBV12-4 and TRBJ2-5; 8 bases match TRBD1. Trimming at V came to 0 bases and at J to 4 bases, leaving 4 bases not matched to a gene. The CDR3 sequence is 15 residues long. The CDR3 loop reads CASSLAPTGVETQYF. As DNA, the CDR3 is TGTGCCAGCAGTTTAGCCCCGACAGGGGTAGAGACCCAGTACTTC.

This clonotype was seen more than once but under ten times. The chain employs TRBV29-1 and TRBJ2-1; TRBD2 aligns across 8 bases. The V gene's germline CDR1 is SQVTM and CDR2 ANQGSEA. This CDR3 comprises 17 residues. Trimming cost V 3 bases and J 0 bases; bases outside gene matches: 10. The CDR3 DNA is TGCAGCGTTGAGCTGCGGGGGGACCTTAGCTCCTACAATGAGCAGTTCTTC. Translated, it gives CSVELRGDLSSYNEQFF.

The chain uses TRBV12-5 and TRBJ1-1, with D unresolved. Germline V lookup: CDR1 LGHNT, CDR2 FRNRAP. V was clipped by 0 bases and J by 0 bases, with 5 bases between them. The CDR3 consists of 14 residues. CDR3 protein: CASGLVGMNTEAFF. In DNA, the CDR3 is TGTGCTAGTGGTTTGGTGGGAATGAACACTGAAGCTTTCTTT.